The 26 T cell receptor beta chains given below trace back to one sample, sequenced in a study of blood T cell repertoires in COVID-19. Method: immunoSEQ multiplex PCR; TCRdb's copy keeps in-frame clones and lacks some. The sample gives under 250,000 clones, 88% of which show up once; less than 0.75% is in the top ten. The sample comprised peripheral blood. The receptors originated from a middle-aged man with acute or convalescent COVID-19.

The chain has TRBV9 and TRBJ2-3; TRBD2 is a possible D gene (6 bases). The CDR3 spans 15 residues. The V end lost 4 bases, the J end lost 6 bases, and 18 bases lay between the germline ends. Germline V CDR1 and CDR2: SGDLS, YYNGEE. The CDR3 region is CASSSRLVPGDTQYF. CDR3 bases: TGTGCCAGCAGCTCGAGACTAGTTCCAGGGGATACGCAGTATTTT.

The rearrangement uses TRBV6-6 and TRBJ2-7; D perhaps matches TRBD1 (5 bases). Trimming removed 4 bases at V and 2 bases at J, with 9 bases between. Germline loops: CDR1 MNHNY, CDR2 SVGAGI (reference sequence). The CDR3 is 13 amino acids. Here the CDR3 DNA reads TGTGCCAGCAGTTTCCAGGGAACCTACGAGCAGTACTTC. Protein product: CASSFQGTYEQYF.

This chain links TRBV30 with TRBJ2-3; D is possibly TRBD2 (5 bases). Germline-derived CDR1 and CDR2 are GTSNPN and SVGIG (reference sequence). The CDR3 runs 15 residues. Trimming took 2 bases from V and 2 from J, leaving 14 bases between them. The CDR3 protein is CAWSNGRVTTDTQYF. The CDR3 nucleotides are TGTGCCTGGAGTAACGGGCGGGTGACCACAGATACGCAGTATTTT.

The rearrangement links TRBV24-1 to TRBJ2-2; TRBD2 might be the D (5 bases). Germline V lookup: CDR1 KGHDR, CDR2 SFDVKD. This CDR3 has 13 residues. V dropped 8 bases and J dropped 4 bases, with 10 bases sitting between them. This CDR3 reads CATNLAGTGELFF. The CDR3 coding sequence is TGTGCCACCAATCTGGCGGGCACCGGGGAGCTGTTTTTT.

The CDR3 is CASSLAVFSFQFF. The CDR3 coding sequence is TGTGCCAGCAGCTTAGCAGTTTTTAGTTTTCAGTTCTTC. V and J are TRBV7-2 and TRBJ2-1; D call uncertain. Germline assignment: CDR1 SGHTA and CDR2 FQGNSA. The CDR3 is made up of 13 amino acids. V was pared by 0 bases and J by 13 bases, with 13 bases between.

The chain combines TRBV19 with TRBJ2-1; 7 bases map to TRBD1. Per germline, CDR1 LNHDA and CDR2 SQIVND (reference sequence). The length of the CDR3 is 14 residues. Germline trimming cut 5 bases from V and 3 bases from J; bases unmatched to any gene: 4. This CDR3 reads CASSPRQGYNEQFF. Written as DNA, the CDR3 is TGTGCCAGTAGTCCCCGACAGGGCTACAATGAGCAGTTCTTC.

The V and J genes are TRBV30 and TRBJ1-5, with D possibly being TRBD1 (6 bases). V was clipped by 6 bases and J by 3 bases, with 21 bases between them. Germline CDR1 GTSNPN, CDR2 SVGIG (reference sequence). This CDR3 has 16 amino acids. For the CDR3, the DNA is TGTGCCTGCCACCCCGGGGGGGCGCAGATCAATCAGCCCCAGCATTTT. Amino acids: CACHPGGAQINQPQHF. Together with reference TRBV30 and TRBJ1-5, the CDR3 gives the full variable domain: SQTIHQWPATLVQPVGSPLSLECTVEGTSNPNLYWYRQAAGRGLQLLFYSVGIGQISSEVPQNLSASRPQDRQFILSSKKLLLSDSGFYLCACHPGGAQINQPQHFGDGTRLSIL.

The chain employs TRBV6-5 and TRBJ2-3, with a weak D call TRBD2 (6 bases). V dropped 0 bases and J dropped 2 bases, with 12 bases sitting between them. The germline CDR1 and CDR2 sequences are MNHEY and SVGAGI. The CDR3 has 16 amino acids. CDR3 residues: CASSYSRGMVTDTQYF. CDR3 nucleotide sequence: TGTGCCAGCAGTTACTCGCGGGGTATGGTCACAGATACGCAGTATTTT.

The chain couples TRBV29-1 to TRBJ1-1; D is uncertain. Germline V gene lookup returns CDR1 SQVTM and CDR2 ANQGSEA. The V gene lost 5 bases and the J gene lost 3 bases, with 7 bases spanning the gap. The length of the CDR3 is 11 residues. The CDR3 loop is CSVPRDTEAFF. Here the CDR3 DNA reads TGCAGCGTTCCCCGGGACACTGAAGCTTTCTTT.

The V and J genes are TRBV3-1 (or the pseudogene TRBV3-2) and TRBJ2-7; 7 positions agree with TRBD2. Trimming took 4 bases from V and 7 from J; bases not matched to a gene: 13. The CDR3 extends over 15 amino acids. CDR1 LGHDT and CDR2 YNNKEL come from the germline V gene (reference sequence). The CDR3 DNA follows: TGTGCCAGCAGCCGACCCTCTAGCGGCGCTTGGGAGCAGTACTTC. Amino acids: CASSRPSSGAWEQYF.

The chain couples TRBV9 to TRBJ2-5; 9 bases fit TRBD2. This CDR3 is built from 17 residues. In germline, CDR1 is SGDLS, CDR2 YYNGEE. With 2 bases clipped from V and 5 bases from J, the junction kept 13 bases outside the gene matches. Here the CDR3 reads CASSVGISGRGGETQYF. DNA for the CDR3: TGTGCCAGCAGCGTGGGTATTAGCGGGAGAGGTGGGGAGACCCAGTACTTC.

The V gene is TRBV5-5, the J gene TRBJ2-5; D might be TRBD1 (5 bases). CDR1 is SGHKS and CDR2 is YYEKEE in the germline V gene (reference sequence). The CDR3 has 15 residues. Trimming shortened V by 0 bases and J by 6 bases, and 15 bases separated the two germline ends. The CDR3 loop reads CASSLGVIGAKTQYF. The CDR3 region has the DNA TGTGCCAGCAGCTTGGGGGTAATTGGGGCGAAGACCCAGTACTTC.

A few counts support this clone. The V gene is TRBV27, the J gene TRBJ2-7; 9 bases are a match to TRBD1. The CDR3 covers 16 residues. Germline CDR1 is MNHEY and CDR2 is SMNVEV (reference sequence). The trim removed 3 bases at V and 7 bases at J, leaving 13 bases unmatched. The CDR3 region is CASSFYTGGSHFEQYF. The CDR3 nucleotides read TGTGCCAGCAGTTTTTATACAGGGGGCTCTCATTTTGAGCAGTACTTC.

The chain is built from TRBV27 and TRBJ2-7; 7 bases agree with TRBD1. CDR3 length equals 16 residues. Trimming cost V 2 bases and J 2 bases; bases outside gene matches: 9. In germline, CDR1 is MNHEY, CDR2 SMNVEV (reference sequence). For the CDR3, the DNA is TGTGCCAGCAGTTTACGACAGGGAACCAAGGCCTACGAGCAGTACTTC. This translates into CASSLRQGTKAYEQYF.

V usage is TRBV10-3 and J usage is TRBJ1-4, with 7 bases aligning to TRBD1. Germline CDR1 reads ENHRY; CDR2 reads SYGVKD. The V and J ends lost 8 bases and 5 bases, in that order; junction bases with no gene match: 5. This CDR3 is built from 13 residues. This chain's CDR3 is CAIGAQGNEKLFF. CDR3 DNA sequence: TGTGCCATCGGGGCACAGGGGAATGAAAAACTGTTTTTT.

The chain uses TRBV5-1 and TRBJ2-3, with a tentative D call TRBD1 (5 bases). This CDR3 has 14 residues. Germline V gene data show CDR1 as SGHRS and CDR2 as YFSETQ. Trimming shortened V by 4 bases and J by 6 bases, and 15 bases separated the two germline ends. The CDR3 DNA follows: TGCGCCAGCAGCACTGGACAAGACGTCGATACGCAGTATTTT. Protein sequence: CASSTGQDVDTQYF. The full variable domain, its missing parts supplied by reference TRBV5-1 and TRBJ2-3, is KAGVTQTPRYLIKTRGQQVTLSCSPISGHRSVSWYQQTPGQGLQFLFEYFSETQRNKGNFPGRFSGRQFSNSRSEMNVSTLELGDSALYLCASSTGQDVDTQYFGPGTRLTVL.

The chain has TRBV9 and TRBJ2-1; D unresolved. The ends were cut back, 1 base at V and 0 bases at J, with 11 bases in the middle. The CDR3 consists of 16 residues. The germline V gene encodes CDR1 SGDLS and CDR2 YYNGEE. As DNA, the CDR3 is TGTGCCAGCAGCGTATCTGGCTTCCCCTCCTACAATGAGCAGTTCTTC. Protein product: CASSVSGFPSYNEQFF.

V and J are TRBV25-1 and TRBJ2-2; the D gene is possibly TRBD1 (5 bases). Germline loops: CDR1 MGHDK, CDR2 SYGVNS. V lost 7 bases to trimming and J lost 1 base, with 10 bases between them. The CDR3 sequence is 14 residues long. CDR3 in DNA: TGTGCCAGCACCTCCCAGGGGAACACCGGGGAGCTGTTTTTT. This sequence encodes CASTSQGNTGELFF.

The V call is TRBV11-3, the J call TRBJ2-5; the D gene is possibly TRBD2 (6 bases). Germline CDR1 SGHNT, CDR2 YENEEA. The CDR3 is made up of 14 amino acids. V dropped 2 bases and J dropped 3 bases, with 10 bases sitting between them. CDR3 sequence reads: CASSLFGGEETQYF. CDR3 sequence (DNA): TGTGCCAGCAGCTTATTCGGGGGAGAAGAGACCCAGTACTTC.

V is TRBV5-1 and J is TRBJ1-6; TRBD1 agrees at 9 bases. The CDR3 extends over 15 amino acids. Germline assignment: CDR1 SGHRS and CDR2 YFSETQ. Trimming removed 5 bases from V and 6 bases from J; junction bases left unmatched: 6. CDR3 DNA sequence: TGCGCCAGCAGTCCAACAGGGGGCTTTAATTCACCCCTCCACTTT. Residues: CASSPTGGFNSPLHF.

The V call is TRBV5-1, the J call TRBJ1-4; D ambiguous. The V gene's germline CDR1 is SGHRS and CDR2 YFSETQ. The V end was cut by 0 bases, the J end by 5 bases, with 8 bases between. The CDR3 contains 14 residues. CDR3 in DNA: TGCGCCAGCAGCTTGGAGGCAGGCAATGAAAAACTGTTTTTT. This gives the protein CASSLEAGNEKLFF.

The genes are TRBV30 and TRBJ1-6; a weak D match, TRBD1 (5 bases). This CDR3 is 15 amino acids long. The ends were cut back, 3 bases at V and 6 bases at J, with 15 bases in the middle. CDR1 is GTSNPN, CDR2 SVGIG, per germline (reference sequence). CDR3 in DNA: TGTGCCTGGAGACAGGCAGGCCTTATTAATTCACCCCTCCACTTT. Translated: CAWRQAGLINSPLHF.

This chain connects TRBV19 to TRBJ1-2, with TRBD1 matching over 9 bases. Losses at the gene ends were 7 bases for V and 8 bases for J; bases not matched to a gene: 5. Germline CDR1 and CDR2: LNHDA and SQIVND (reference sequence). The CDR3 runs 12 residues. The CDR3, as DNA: TGTGCCAGTACCTACAGGGGGCAAGGCTACACCTTC. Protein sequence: CASTYRGQGYTF.

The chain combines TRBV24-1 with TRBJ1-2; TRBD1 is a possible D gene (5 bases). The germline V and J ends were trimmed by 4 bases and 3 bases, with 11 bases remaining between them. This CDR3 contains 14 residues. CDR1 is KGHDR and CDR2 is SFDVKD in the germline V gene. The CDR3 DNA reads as TGTGCCACCAGTGACCTGACAGTGGACTATGGCTACACCTTC. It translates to CATSDLTVDYGYTF.

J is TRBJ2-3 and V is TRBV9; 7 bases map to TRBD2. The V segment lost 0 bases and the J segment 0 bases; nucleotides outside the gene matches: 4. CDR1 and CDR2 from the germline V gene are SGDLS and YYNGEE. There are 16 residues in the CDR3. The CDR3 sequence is CASSVALGRSTDTQYF. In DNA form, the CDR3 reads TGTGCCAGCAGCGTAGCTCTCGGGAGGAGCACAGATACGCAGTATTTT.

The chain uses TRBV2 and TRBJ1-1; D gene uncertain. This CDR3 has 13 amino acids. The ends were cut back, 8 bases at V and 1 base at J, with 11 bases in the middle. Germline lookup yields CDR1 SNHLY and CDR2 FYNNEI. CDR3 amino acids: CASARQSNTEAFF. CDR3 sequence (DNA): TGTGCCAGCGCCAGGCAGTCGAACACTGAAGCTTTCTTT.